One sample yielded the 21 T cell receptor beta chains listed below, sequenced in a study of beta chain features in type 1 diabetes. The entirety of the isolated RNA underwent reverse transcription, so expressed TCRB transcripts were sequenced. TCRdb's copy holds only in-frame clones and misses some; the assay was immunoSEQ multiplex PCR. Among about 660,000 clones listed, around 15% were seen once. Study-level results: Moderate but significant shortening of TCRB CDR3s was recorded in all four CD4+ subsets from Type 1 diabetes patients.

Their specific antigens are unknown. Sequencing used naive CD4+ T cells from blood. Receptors were obtained from a man aged 18 to 29 with type 1 diabetes.

This chain connects TRBV6-1 to TRBJ2-6; D may match TRBD1 or TRBD2 (5 bases each). CDR1 MNHNS and CDR2 SASEGT come from the germline V gene. The CDR3 length is 18 residues. V lost 4 bases to trimming and J lost 0 bases, with 16 bases between them. The CDR3 region has the DNA TGTGCCAGCAGTGGAAAAGGGACCGTCAGCTCTGGGGCCAACGTCCTGACTTTC. Its protein is CASSGKGTVSSGANVLTF.

The chain combines TRBV18 with TRBJ1-2; TRBD1 aligns across 9 bases. The J segment lost 2 bases and the V segment lost 4 bases, leaving 8 bases of the junction unmatched. The CDR3 has 16 amino acids. Germline V lookup: CDR1 KGHSH, CDR2 LQKENI. CDR3 DNA: TGTGCCAGCTCACAAGGACAGGGGTCGATCAACTATGGCTACACCTTC. Protein: CASSQGQGSINYGYTF.

This clone was observed a few times. The rearrangement joins TRBV12-2 to TRBJ2-7; TRBD2 is taken as the D call from the table, unchecked against the DNA. TRBV12-2 is classified as a pseudogene. The CDR3 spans 16 residues. In nucleotides, the CDR3 is TGTGCAAGTCGCTCCAAGCGAGGGAAACGAGACTACGAGCAGTACTTC. It is translated as CASRSKRGKRDYEQYF.

This clone came up a few times. This chain links TRBV2 with TRBJ2-3, with TRBD2 matching 9 bases. Germline loops: CDR1 SNHLY, CDR2 FYNNEI. Trimming at V came to 8 bases and at J to 2 bases, leaving 11 bases not matched to a gene. The CDR3 spans 16 residues. CDR3 residues: CASSLLAGVHTDTQYF. The CDR3 DNA is TGTGCCAGCTCCCTATTAGCGGGGGTCCACACAGATACGCAGTATTTT.

This clone occurred a few times. This chain uses TRBV29-1 with TRBJ2-3; TRBD1 might be the D (5 bases). This CDR3 has 12 residues. Trimming stripped 7 bases from V and 4 bases from J, with 12 bases between. Per germline, CDR1 SQVTM and CDR2 ANQGSEA. As DNA, the CDR3 is TGCAGCGCCGCTACAGGTCCAGATACGCAGTATTTT. Its protein product is CSAATGPDTQYF.

V usage is TRBV19 and J usage is TRBJ1-1, with 7 bases lining up with TRBD1. V shed 7 bases and J 5 bases; nucleotides not matched to a gene: 4. CDR3 length: 12 residues. Looked up from germline, CDR1 is LNHDA and CDR2 is SQIVND (reference sequence). The CDR3 spells CASTPGGTEAFF. CDR3 DNA sequence: TGTGCCAGTACCCCAGGGGGGACTGAAGCTTTCTTT.

The V gene is TRBV30, the J gene TRBJ2-7; D uncertain. V dropped 0 bases and J dropped 6 bases, with 6 bases sitting between them. The CDR3 covers 11 residues. The V gene's germline CDR1 is GTSNPN and CDR2 SVGIG (reference sequence). CDR3 in DNA: TGTGCCTGGAGTGTACTCAGCGAGCAGTACTTC. Encoded protein: CAWSVLSEQYF.

This clone has more than one count but fewer than ten. J is TRBJ1-4 and V is TRBV30, with no clear D. Germline CDR1 is GTSNPN and CDR2 is SVGIG (reference sequence). V was clipped by 0 bases and J by 0 bases, with 11 bases between them. The CDR3 length is 16 residues. The CDR3 reads CAWSVYGRATNEKLFF. The CDR3 DNA reads TGTGCCTGGAGTGTCTACGGGAGGGCAACTAATGAAAAACTGTTTTTT.

This clone was seen only a few times. This chain connects TRBV7-2 to TRBJ2-6; no reliable D call. V lost 6 bases, J lost 1 base, and 10 bases lay in between. The CDR3 runs to 15 residues. CDR1 SGHTA and CDR2 FQGNSA come from the germline V gene. CDR3 loop: CASSTPLSGANVLTF. CDR3 DNA sequence: TGTGCCAGCAGTACTCCTTTATCTGGGGCCAACGTCCTGACTTTC.

The sample holds a few counts of this clone. The genes are TRBV18 and TRBJ2-4; 7 bases are a match to TRBD1. V shed 3 bases, J shed 5 bases, and the junction held 7 bases outside the gene matches. Germline loops: CDR1 KGHSH, CDR2 LQKENI. The CDR3 has 15 amino acids. CDR3 bases: TGTGCCAGCTCACCTCCGGGACAGCGTCAAAACATTCAGTACTTC. Its protein is CASSPPGQRQNIQYF.

This clone was counted between two and nine times. The chain carries TRBV5-1 and TRBJ2-5, with a possible D match to TRBD1 (5 bases). Trimming cost V 4 bases and J 1 base, with 11 bases left between them. CDR3 size: 14 residues. In germline, CDR1 is SGHRS, CDR2 YFSETQ. This CDR3 is CASSLQGPQETQYF. CDR3 coding DNA: TGCGCCAGCAGCCTCCAGGGTCCCCAAGAGACCCAGTACTTC.

This clone was picked up a small number of times. The chain couples TRBV6-5 to TRBJ1-2, with D perhaps matching TRBD1 (5 bases). Germline V gives CDR1 MNHEY, CDR2 SVGAGI. The length of the CDR3 is 13 residues. Trimming shortened V by 4 bases and J by 5 bases, and 11 bases separated the two germline ends. The CDR3 nucleotides read TGTGCCAGCAGTTCCCTCGGGACTTATGGCTACACCTTC. Residues: CASSSLGTYGYTF.

In its sample, this clone was seen once. No DNA is shown, since the ends of the CDR3 on it are uncertain; the CDR3 is the one TCRdb lists. This rearrangement joins TRBV5-4 to TRBJ2-2. The CDR3 is made up of 12 amino acids, end residues included. Per germline, CDR1 SGHNT and CDR2 YYREEE (reference sequence). The CDR3 reads CASSPGLGSCFF.

This clone was detected only a few times. J is TRBJ1-2 and V is TRBV5-1, with D possibly being TRBD1 (6 bases). The CDR3 runs 16 residues. Trimming left V 0 bases short and J 0 bases short, with 12 bases between. Germline V CDR1 and CDR2: SGHRS, YFSETQ. CDR3 nucleotides: TGCGCCAGCAGCTTGGGACCCGGGACATCTAACTATGGCTACACCTTC. It yields the protein CASSLGPGTSNYGYTF. Full variable domain (missing parts from reference TRBV5-1 and TRBJ1-2): KAGVTQTPRYLIKTRGQQVTLSCSPISGHRSVSWYQQTPGQGLQFLFEYFSETQRNKGNFPGRFSGRQFSNSRSEMNVSTLELGDSALYLCASSLGPGTSNYGYTFGSGTRLTVV.

The CDR3 region has the DNA TGTGCCAGCAGTTCCGGACAGGGTCCCTACGAGCAGTACTTC. Residues: CASSSGQGPYEQYF. This chain links TRBV27 with TRBJ2-5; 8 nucleotides match TRBD1. Judging by the DNA end, TRBJ2-7 fits better; the J call may be wrong. Germline V gives CDR1 MNHEY, CDR2 SMNVEV (reference sequence). The CDR3 loop spans 14 amino acids.

Only a few counts were recorded for this clone. The chain carries TRBV5-4 and TRBJ2-5, with a possible D match to TRBD1 (6 bases). This CDR3 comprises 15 residues. Germline loops: CDR1 SGHNT, CDR2 YYREEE (reference sequence). Trimming removed 2 bases at V and 5 bases at J, with 16 bases between. CDR3 sequence (DNA): TGTGCCAGCAGCTTAGCCAGGGGAATCGGGGAGACCCAGTACTTC. This sequence encodes CASSLARGIGETQYF.

This chain joins TRBV4-2 and TRBJ1-6, with 7 bases that match TRBD1. Losses at the gene ends were 3 bases for V and 7 bases for J; bases not matched to a gene: 6. Germline-derived CDR1 and CDR2 are LGHNA and YNFKEQ. This CDR3 has 15 amino acids. CDR3 coding DNA: TGTGCCAGCAGCCAGGAGGGACAGCGAAATTCACCCCTCCACTTT. Translated, it gives CASSQEGQRNSPLHF.

Of note for this clone: Other DNA sequences in this specimen translate into the identical CDR3. The J gene is TRBJ2-5, the V gene TRBV29-1; D may be TRBD2 (6 bases). The ends were cut back, 6 bases at V and 2 bases at J, with 10 bases in the middle. CDR3 length: 12 residues. Germline V gene sequence: CDR1 SQVTM, CDR2 ANQGSEA. The CDR3, as DNA: TGCAGCGTCGGGGGAGTACAAGAGACCCAGTACTTC. It codes for CSVGGVQETQYF.

V and J are TRBV6-6 and TRBJ2-7; possible D gene TRBD2, 6 bases. V lost 0 bases and J lost 4, with 13 bases in between. Germline loops: CDR1 MNHNY, CDR2 SVGAGI (reference sequence). The CDR3 runs to 15 residues. The CDR3 DNA sequence: TGTGCCAGCAGTTACTCTTGGGGGACTTCGTACGAGCAGTACTTC. Its protein is CASSYSWGTSYEQYF.

This clone appeared a few times. V usage is TRBV12-2 and J usage is TRBJ1-2. TRBV12-2 is deemed a pseudogene. The CDR3 spans 15 residues. The CDR3 loop reads CASRSRTGGKFGYTF. The CDR3 nucleotides are TGTGCAAGTCGCTCCCGGACTGGAGGAAAGTTTGGCTACACCTTC.

With respect to this clone: The sample holds other DNA sequences that translate to the same CDR3. The rearrangement links TRBV18 to TRBJ2-7; 9 nucleotides align to TRBD1. Germline CDR1 and CDR2: KGHSH and LQKENI. The CDR3 runs to 14 residues. Trimming took 2 bases from V and 2 from J; bases not matched to a gene: 1. DNA for the CDR3: TGTGCCAGCTCACCAGGGACAGGGACCTACGAGCAGTACTTC. Translated, it gives CASSPGTGTYEQYF.